These 5 T cell receptor beta chains came from one sample sequenced in a study of neurological immune-mediated disorders. Each CDR3 protein is one row after TCRdb ran MiXCR on the 5' RACE reads. The profile shows 80,000 to 100,000 distinct CDR3 sequences, 3.5% of them singletons. Sequencing input: PBMCs. These receptors were taken from a woman between 45 and 65 years old with multiple sclerosis.

This clonotype was counted only a few times. The chain joins TRBV28 to TRBJ1-6; maybe TRBD1 (5 bases). The V gene lost 3 bases and the J gene lost 7 bases, with 13 bases spanning the gap. Germline-derived CDR1 and CDR2 are MDHEN and SYDVKM. The CDR3 has 15 amino acids. Here the CDR3 DNA reads TGTGCCAGCAGTTTCCCCGGGACGGTGAATTCACCCCTCCACTTT. Translated, it gives CASSFPGTVNSPLHF.

This clonotype was counted only a few times. CDR3 nucleotide sequence: TGTGCCAGCAGTCTCCGGGACGTAGCTTTCTTT. Its translation is CASSLRDVAFF. The J gene is TRBJ1-1, the V gene TRBV6-5, with D possibly matching TRBD1 (5 bases). The CDR3 runs 11 residues. Trimming left V 5 bases short and J 10 bases short, with 11 bases between. Germline CDR1 reads MNHEY; CDR2 reads SVGAGI.

This clonotype was seen ten or more times. The chain is built from TRBV5-1 and TRBJ1-5, with D maybe TRBD1 (5 bases). This CDR3 region has 15 residues. Germline V CDR1 and CDR2: SGHRS, YFSETQ. Between the trimmed V and J ends, which lost 0 bases and 6 bases, there was a span of 13 bases. The CDR3, as DNA: TGCGCCAGCAGCTTGGGGCCCGGGGCTAGTCAGCCCCAGCATTTT. It translates to CASSLGPGASQPQHF. The whole variable domain, filled in from reference TRBV5-1 and TRBJ1-5, reads KAGVTQTPRYLIKTRGQQVTLSCSPISGHRSVSWYQQTPGQGLQFLFEYFSETQRNKGNFPGRFSGRQFSNSRSEMNVSTLELGDSALYLCASSLGPGASQPQHFGDGTRLSIL.

The table lists this clonotype with many counts. The chain uses TRBV20-1 and TRBJ2-2, with a tentative D call TRBD2 (5 bases). Trimming took 5 bases from V and 3 from J, leaving 16 bases between them. Germline V CDR1 and CDR2: DFQATT, SNEGSKA (reference sequence). The CDR3 loop spans 15 amino acids. The CDR3 region is CSAVVGGSYTGELFF. The CDR3 DNA follows: TGCAGTGCTGTAGTTGGAGGAAGCTACACCGGGGAGCTGTTTTTT.

This clonotype was counted at least ten times. The chain combines TRBV7-2 with TRBJ2-5; D remains ambiguous. The CDR3 sequence is 17 residues long. Deletions cut 1 base from V and 0 bases from J, with 15 bases between. Germline V lookup: CDR1 SGHTA, CDR2 FQGNSA. This CDR3 is CASSLGPLLADQETQYF. The CDR3 DNA reads TGTGCCAGCAGCTTAGGCCCCTTACTGGCGGACCAAGAGACCCAGTACTTC.